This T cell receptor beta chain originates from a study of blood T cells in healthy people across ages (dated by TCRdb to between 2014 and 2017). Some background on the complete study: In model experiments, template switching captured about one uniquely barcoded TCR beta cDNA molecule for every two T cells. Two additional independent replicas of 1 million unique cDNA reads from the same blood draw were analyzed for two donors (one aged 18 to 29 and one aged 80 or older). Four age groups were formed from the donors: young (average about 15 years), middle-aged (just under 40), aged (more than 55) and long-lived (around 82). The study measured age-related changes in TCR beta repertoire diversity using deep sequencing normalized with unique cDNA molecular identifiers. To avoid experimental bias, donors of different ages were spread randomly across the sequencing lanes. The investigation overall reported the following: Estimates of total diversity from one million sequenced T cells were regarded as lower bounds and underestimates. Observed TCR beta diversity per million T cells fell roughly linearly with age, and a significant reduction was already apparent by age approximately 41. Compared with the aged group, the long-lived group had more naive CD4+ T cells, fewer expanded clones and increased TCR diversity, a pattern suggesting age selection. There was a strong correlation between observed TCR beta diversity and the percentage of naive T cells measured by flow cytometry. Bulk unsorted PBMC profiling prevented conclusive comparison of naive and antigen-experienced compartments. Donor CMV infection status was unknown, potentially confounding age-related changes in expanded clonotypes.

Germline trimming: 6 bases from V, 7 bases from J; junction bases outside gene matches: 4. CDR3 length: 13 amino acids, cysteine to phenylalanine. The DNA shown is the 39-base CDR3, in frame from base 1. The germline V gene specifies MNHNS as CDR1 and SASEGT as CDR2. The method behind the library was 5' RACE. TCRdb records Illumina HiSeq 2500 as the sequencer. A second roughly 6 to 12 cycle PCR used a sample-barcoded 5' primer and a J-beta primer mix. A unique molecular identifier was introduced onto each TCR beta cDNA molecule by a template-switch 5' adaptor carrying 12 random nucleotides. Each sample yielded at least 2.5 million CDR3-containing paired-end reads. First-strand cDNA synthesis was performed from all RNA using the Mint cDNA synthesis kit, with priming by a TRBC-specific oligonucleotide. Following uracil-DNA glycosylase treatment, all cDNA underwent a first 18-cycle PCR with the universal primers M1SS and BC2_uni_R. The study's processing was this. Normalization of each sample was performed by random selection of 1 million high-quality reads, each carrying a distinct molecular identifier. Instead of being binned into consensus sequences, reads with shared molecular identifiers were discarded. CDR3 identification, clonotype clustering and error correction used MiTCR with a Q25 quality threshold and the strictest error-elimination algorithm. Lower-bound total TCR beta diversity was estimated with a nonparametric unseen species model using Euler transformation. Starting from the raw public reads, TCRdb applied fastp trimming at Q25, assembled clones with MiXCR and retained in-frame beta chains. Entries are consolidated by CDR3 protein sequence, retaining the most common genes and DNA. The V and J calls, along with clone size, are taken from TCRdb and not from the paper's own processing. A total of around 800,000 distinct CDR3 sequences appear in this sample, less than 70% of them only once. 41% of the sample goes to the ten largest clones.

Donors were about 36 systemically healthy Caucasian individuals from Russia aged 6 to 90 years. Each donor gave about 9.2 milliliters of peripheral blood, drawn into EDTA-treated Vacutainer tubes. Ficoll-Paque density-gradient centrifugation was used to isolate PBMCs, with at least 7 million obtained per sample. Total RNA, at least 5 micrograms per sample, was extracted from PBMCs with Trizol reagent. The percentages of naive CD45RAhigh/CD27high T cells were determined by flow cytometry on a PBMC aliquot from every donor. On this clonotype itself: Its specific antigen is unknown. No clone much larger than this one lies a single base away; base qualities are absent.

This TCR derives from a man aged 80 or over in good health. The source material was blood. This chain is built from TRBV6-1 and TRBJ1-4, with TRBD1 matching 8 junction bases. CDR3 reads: CASRQGVGEKLFF. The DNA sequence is TGTGCCAGCAGACAGGGGGTGGGTGAAAAACTGTTTTTT.